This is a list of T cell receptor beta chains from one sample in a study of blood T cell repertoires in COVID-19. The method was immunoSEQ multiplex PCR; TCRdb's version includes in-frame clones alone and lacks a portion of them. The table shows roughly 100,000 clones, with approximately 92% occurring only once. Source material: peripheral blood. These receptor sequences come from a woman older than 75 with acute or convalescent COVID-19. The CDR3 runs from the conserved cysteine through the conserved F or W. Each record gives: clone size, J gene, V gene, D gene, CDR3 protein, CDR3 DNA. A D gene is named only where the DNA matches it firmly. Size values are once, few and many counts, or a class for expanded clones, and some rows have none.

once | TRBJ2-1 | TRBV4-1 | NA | CASRAAEAAYNEQFF | TGCGCCAGCAGGGCCGCGGAGGCGGCCTACAATGAGCAGTTCTTC
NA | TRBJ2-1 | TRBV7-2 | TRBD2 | CASSQAVVGGGVYNEQFF | TGTGCCAGCAGCCAAGCCGTGGTCGGCGGGGGGGTTTACAATGAGCAGTTCTTC
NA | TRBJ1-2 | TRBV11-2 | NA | CASSFTDSNYGYTF | TGTGCCAGCAGCTTTACGGACAGTAACTATGGCTACACCTTC
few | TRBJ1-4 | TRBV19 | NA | CASKDAKGGEKLFF | TGTGCCAGTAAGGACGCCAAAGGGGGTGAAAAACTGTTTTTT
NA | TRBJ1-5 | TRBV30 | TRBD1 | CAWSPTGTGNQPQHF | TGTGCCTGGAGCCCAACCGGGACAGGCAATCAGCCCCAGCATTTT
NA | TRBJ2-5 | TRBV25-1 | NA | CASSESQETQYF | TGTGCCAGCAGTGAGTCACAAGAGACCCAGTACTTC
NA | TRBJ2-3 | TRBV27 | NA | CASKHPLPTQYF | TGTGCCAGCAAACACCCCCTTCCTACGCAGTATTTT
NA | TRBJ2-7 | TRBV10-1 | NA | CASIKGRGSAYEQYF | TGCGCCAGTATTAAGGGGCGGGGAAGCGCCTACGAGCAGTACTTC
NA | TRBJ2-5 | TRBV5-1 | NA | CASSLGLPAETQYF | TGCGCCAGCAGCTTGGGACTCCCCGCCGAGACCCAGTACTTC
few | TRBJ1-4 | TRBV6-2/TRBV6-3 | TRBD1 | CASSYSRQGDEKLFF | TGTGCCAGCAGTTACTCGAGACAGGGGGATGAAAAACTGTTTTTT
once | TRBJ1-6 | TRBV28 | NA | CASTASLGHSPLHF | TGTGCCAGCACCGCATCCCTGGGCCATTCACCCCTCCACTTT
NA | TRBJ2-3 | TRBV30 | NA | CAWSVFPGNTDTQYF | TGTGCCTGGAGTGTATTTCCGGGGAACACAGATACGCAGTATTTT
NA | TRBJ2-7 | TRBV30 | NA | CAWSVQGSYEQYF | TGTGCCTGGAGTGTACAGGGTTCCTACGAGCAGTACTTC
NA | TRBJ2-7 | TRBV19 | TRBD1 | CASSTGQVFYEQYF | TGTGCCAGTAGTACCGGACAGGTCTTTTACGAGCAGTACTTC
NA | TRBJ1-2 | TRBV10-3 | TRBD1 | CAGGTGQTDGYTF | TGTGCCGGGGGGACAGGGCAAACGGATGGCTACACCTTC
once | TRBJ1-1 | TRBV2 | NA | CASRWGPLNTEAFF | TGTGCCAGCCGATGGGGGCCCCTGAACACTGAAGCTTTCTTT
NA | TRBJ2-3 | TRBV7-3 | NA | CASSLAHVSTDTQYF | TGTGCCAGCTCTCTGGCTCACGTAAGCACAGATACGCAGTATTTT
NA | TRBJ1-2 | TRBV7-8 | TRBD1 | CASSRQGNYGYTF | TGTGCCAGCAGCCGACAGGGGAACTATGGCTACACCTTC
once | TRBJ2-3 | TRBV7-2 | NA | CASSSSAVQVTDTQYF | TGTGCCAGCAGCTCAAGTGCCGTCCAGGTAACAGATACGCAGTATTTT
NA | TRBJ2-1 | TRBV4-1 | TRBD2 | CASSQRMAGGEQFF | TGCGCCAGCAGCCAAAGAATGGCGGGGGGTGAGCAGTTCTTC
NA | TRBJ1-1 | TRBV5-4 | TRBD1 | CASSYSRGLYTEAFF | TGTGCCAGCAGCTACTCCAGGGGGCTCTATACTGAAGCTTTCTTT
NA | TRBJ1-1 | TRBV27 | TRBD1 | CASSRKNRDRRGGTEAFF | TGTGCCAGCAGCCGAAAAAACCGGGACAGACGCGGGGGGACTGAAGCTTTCTTT
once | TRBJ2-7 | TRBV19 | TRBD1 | CASSRGQGAAYEQYF | TGTGCCAGTAGTAGGGGACAGGGGGCAGCCTACGAGCAGTACTTC
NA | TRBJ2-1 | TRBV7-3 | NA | CASSLTAAIVYNEQFF | TGTGCCAGCAGCTTAACAGCAGCGATAGTCTACAATGAGCAGTTCTTC
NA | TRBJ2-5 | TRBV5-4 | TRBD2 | CASSWGEGGQYF | TGTGCCAGCAGCTGGGGGGAGGGCGGCCAGTACTTC
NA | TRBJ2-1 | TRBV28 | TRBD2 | CASSGEASGGLSEQFF | TGTGCCAGCAGTGGAGAGGCTAGCGGGGGGTTGAGCGAGCAGTTCTTC
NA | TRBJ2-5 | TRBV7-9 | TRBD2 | CASSPQLRSGGGQETQYF | TGTGCCAGCAGCCCACAACTCCGCTCCGGGGGGGGACAAGAGACCCAGTACTTC
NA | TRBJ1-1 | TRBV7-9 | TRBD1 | CASSLDRGNTEAFF | TGTGCCAGCAGCCTCGACAGGGGGAACACTGAAGCTTTCTTT
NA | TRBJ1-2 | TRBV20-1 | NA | CSASRGYDGYTF | TGCAGTGCTAGTCGGGGGTATGATGGCTACACCTTC
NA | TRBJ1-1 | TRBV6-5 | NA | CASSYSETTNTEAFF | TGTGCCAGCAGTTACTCGGAGACCACGAACACTGAAGCTTTCTTT
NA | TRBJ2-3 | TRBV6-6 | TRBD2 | CASSPPGSGGANTQYF | TGTGCCAGCAGTCCCCCGGGTAGCGGGGGGGCAAATACGCAGTATTTT
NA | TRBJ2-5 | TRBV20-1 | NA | CSASSRLAGETQYF | TGCAGTGCTAGTTCTCGGCTAGCCGGAGAGACCCAGTACTTC